Listed below are T cell receptor beta chains from one sample, sequenced in a study of long-term antiretroviral therapy in people with HIV. The data were produced by immunoSEQ multiplex PCR, yet TCRdb's version contains in-frame clones alone and is incomplete. The table lists 20,000 to 30,000 clones, around four fifths of them singletons. Sequencing used unsorted PBMCs, obtained around 4.2 years after starting antiretroviral therapy. These receptors were collected from a man aged 25 to 45 with HIV. Each CDR3 is given with its conserved first and last residue. D genes are given only for firm matches. Where a row states a size, it is once, few, many or the class of an expanded clone; other rows omit it.

J gene | V gene | clone size | D gene | CDR3 protein | CDR3 DNA
TRBJ2-7 | TRBV6-5 | . | . | CASPQPNYEQYF | TGTGCCAGCCCTCAGCCGAACTACGAGCAGTACTTC
TRBJ2-1 | TRBV15 | . | TRBD1 | CATSRDTGGSDEQFF | TGTGCCACCAGCAGAGATACAGGGGGGTCGGATGAGCAGTTCTTC
TRBJ2-5 | TRBV7-9 | . | TRBD1 | CASSLKGTGVSQETQYF | TGTGCCAGCAGCTTAAAAGGGACAGGAGTCTCCCAAGAGACCCAGTACTTC
TRBJ2-1 | TRBV21-1 | . | . | CASSKGYRDRMYNEQFF | TGTGCCAGCAGCAAAGGTTACCGGGACAGGATGTACAATGAGCAGTTCTTC
TRBJ1-3 | TRBV6-6 | . | . | CASSVPGAVGNTIYF | TGTGCCAGCAGTGTCCCGGGGGCGGTGGGAAACACCATATATTTT
TRBJ2-7 | TRBV4-3 | . | . | CASSQDRGPYEQYF | TGCGCCAGCAGCCAAGACCGGGGGCCCTACGAGCAGTACTTC
TRBJ2-7 | TRBV29-1 | once | . | CSVSSLGHEQYF | TGCAGCGTTTCTTCCCTGGGCCACGAGCAGTACTTC
TRBJ1-2 | TRBV28 | . | TRBD1 | CASRPGQGNYGYTF | TGTGCCAGCAGGCCGGGACAGGGTAACTATGGCTACACCTTC
TRBJ2-7 | TRBV25-1 | . | TRBD1 | CASSKTGLSYEQYF | TGTGCCAGCAGTAAGACAGGGTTATCGTACGAGCAGTACTTC
TRBJ1-3 | TRBV7-8 | . | . | CASSLERFATSGNTIYF | TGTGCCAGCAGCTTAGAAAGGTTCGCAACCTCTGGAAACACCATATATTTT
TRBJ2-1 | TRBV7-9 | . | . | CASSLSWGFNEQFF | TGTGCCAGCAGCTTGTCTTGGGGGTTCAATGAGCAGTTCTTC
TRBJ2-1 | TRBV7-9 | . | . | CASSTGHASYNEQFF | TGTGCCAGCAGCACGGGACATGCCTCCTACAATGAGCAGTTCTTC
TRBJ2-7 | TRBV6-5 | . | . | CASSYPQDGYYEQYF | TGTGCCAGCAGTTACCCCCAAGATGGGTACTACGAGCAGTACTTC
TRBJ2-1 | TRBV27 | . | . | CLGLPKRAFYNEQFF | TGTTTAGGATTACCTAAGCGGGCTTTTTACAATGAGCAGTTCTTC
TRBJ2-1 | TRBV7-3 | . | TRBD2 | CASSLIGGDNEQFF | TGTGCCAGCAGCTTAATCGGGGGGGACAATGAGCAGTTCTTC
TRBJ2-2 | TRBV7-3 | few | . | CASSATSMGTGELFF | TGTGCCAGCAGCGCGACTAGTATGGGTACCGGGGAGCTGTTTTTT
TRBJ2-7 | TRBV5-4 | . | TRBD1 | CASSLGGPGQGNDIKYF | TGTGCCAGCAGCTTGGGCGGACCGGGACAGGGAAATGACATAAAGTACTTC
TRBJ1-1 | TRBV2 | . | . | CASTGLPNTEAFF | TGTGCCAGCACGGGGTTACCCAACACTGAAGCTTTCTTT
TRBJ2-2 | TRBV2 | . | TRBD2 | CASMIGGAYIGELFF | TGTGCCAGCATGATCGGGGGGGCTTATATCGGGGAGCTGTTTTTT
TRBJ2-7 | TRBV5-8 | . | . | CASSPESAYEQYF | TGTGCCAGCAGCCCGGAGAGCGCCTACGAGCAGTACTTC
TRBJ2-7 | TRBV7-7 | . | . | CASSTSPGGYEQYF | TGTGCTAGCAGCACTAGCCCCGGGGGCTACGAGCAGTACTTC
TRBJ2-5 | TRBV5-4 | . | . | CASSFPGGDTETQYF | TGTGCCAGCAGCTTCCCAGGGGGGGATACGGAGACCCAGTACTTC
TRBJ2-1 | TRBV18 | . | . | CASSPTGGEQFF | TGTGCCAGCTCACCTACGGGGGGCGAGCAGTTCTTC
TRBJ2-7 | TRBV7-6 | . | . | CASSPSGLPYEQYF | TGTGCCAGCAGCCCGTCAGGACTTCCCTACGAGCAGTACTTC
TRBJ2-7 | TRBV7-2 | . | TRBD2 | CASSGLAGGHTSYEQYF | TGTGCCAGCAGTGGACTAGCGGGGGGCCATACTTCCTACGAGCAGTACTTC
TRBJ2-7 | TRBV11-2 | . | . | CASSLGRPYEQYF | TGTGCCAGCAGCTTGGGACGGCCCTACGAGCAGTACTTC
TRBJ2-1 | TRBV7-9 | . | TRBD1 | CASSLILWDSLNEQFF | TGTGCCAGCAGCTTAATCCTCTGGGACAGCCTCAATGAGCAGTTCTTC
TRBJ1-2 | TRBV7-8 | . | . | CASSIQENYGYTF | TGTGCCAGCAGCATACAGGAGAACTATGGCTACACCTTC
TRBJ2-3 | TRBV5-1 | . | TRBD1 | CASSLDPGGDRGTDTQYF | TGCGCCAGCAGCTTGGACCCGGGCGGGGACAGGGGCACAGATACGCAGTATTTT
TRBJ1-5 | TRBV12-5 | . | TRBD1 | CASGLVLWGTGGPADSNQPQHF | TGTGCTAGTGGTTTGGTATTGTGGGGGACAGGGGGCCCCGCCGATAGCAATCAGCCCCAGCATTTT
TRBJ1-5 | TRBV19 | few | . | CASSMEVDQPQHF | TGTGCCAGTAGTATGGAGGTGGATCAGCCCCAGCATTTT
TRBJ1-1 | TRBV29-1 | . | . | CSVDERGGVTEAFF | TGCAGCGTTGATGAGCGGGGGGGAGTCACTGAAGCTTTCTTT
TRBJ1-3 | TRBV4-3 | . | . | CASSQDWGNFPGSGNTIYF | TGCGCCAGCAGCCAAGATTGGGGTAACTTCCCAGGGTCTGGAAACACCATATATTTT
TRBJ1-1 | TRBV5-1 | . | . | CASSLWGPVGSRGMNTEAFF | TGCGCCAGCAGCTTGTGGGGCCCCGTGGGAAGTCGGGGCATGAACACTGAAGCTTTCTTT
TRBJ2-2 | TRBV7-9 | . | TRBD2 | CASSFLSGSWTGELFF | TGTGCCAGCAGCTTCCTCAGCGGGAGTTGGACCGGGGAGCTGTTTTTT
TRBJ2-2 | TRBV7-2 | . | TRBD2 | CASTRLAGGLSTGELFF | TGTGCCAGCACTCGGCTAGCGGGGGGATTAAGCACCGGGGAGCTGTTTTTT
TRBJ1-2 | TRBV2 | few | . | CASSEAWAEYGYTF | TGTGCCAGCAGTGAAGCGTGGGCGGAGTATGGCTACACCTTC
TRBJ2-3 | TRBV19 | . | . | CASSITGPSTDTQYF | TGTGCCAGTAGTATTACAGGGCCAAGCACAGATACGCAGTATTTT
TRBJ2-7 | TRBV7-2 | . | . | CASSYWQGNVGEQYF | TGTGCCAGCAGCTATTGGCAGGGGAATGTAGGCGAGCAGTACTTC
TRBJ2-1 | TRBV27 | medium-sized | . | CASSLGDLYNEQFF | TGTGCCAGCAGTTTAGGGGACCTATACAATGAGCAGTTCTTC
TRBJ1-5 | TRBV2 | . | . | CASRDGANQPQHF | TGTGCCAGCAGGGACGGTGCTAATCAGCCCCAGCATTTT
TRBJ2-7 | TRBV7-9 | . | TRBD2 | CASSLLAGSYEQYF | TGTGCCAGCAGCTTACTAGCGGGGAGCTACGAGCAGTACTTC
TRBJ2-4 | TRBV5-6 | once | . | CASSLGASQNIQYF | TGTGCCAGCAGCTTGGGCGCATCCCAAAACATTCAGTACTTC
TRBJ1-5 | TRBV7-9 | . | TRBD1 | CASSWDSSNQPQHF | TGTGCCAGCAGCTGGGACAGCTCGAATCAGCCCCAGCATTTT
TRBJ2-5 | TRBV5-1 | . | TRBD1 | CASSKDRVGQETQYF | TGCGCCAGCAGCAAGGACAGGGTGGGCCAAGAGACCCAGTACTTC
TRBJ2-7 | TRBV2 | . | . | CASRRTASYEQYF | TGTGCCAGCAGGAGGACAGCGTCCTACGAGCAGTACTTC
TRBJ1-2 | TRBV19 | few | TRBD1 | CATRQGHGYTF | TGTGCCACCCGACAGGGCCATGGCTACACCTTC
TRBJ1-5 | TRBV10-3 | . | TRBD1 | CAISEYPKQGINSNQPQHF | TGTGCCATCAGTGAGTACCCTAAACAGGGGATTAATAGCAATCAGCCCCAGCATTTT
TRBJ1-1 | TRBV1 | . | . | CTSSQSAISYTEAFF | TGCACCAGCAGCCAATCGGCCATAAGCTACACTGAAGCTTTCTTT
TRBJ2-7 | TRBV15 | . | TRBD2 | CATSYEGAGGYEQYF | TGTGCCACCAGCTACGAAGGGGCGGGGGGTTACGAGCAGTACTTC
TRBJ2-2 | TRBV15 | . | TRBD2 | CATSRATGLAGTGELFF | TGTGCCACCAGCAGAGCAACGGGACTAGCGGGAACCGGGGAGCTGTTTTTT